This T cell receptor beta chain was documented in a study of early stage breast cancer tumors. Study-wide points: Unsorted bulk genomic DNA sequencing lacked pairing and functional marker data.

Clones were sequenced by immunoSEQ multiplex PCR, and TCRdb holds only the in-frame ones, with some missing. The sample consists of about 11,000 clones, roughly 69% of them appearing once. Details on this clone: Its target is not known.

With 4 bases removed from V and 6 bases from J, the gap between germline ends came to 12 bases. Germline lookup yields CDR1 SGDLS and CDR2 YYNGEE. This CDR3 comprises 13 residues. What was sequenced was breast tumor tissue. The V call is TRBV9, the J call TRBJ2-3; maybe TRBD1 (5 bases). This receptor was taken from a person in their forties with breast cancer. CDR3 nucleotide sequence: TGTGCCAGCAGCCACGGACACTTCGATACGCAGTATTTT. The encoded protein is CASSHGHFDTQYF. Full variable domain (remainder filled in from reference TRBV9 and TRBJ2-3): DSGVTQTPKHLITATGQRVTLRCSPRSGDLSVYWYQQSLDQGLQFLIQYYNGEERAKGNILERFSAQQFPDLHSELNLSSLELGDSALYFCASSHGHFDTQYFGPGTRLTVL.